These T cell receptor beta chains were read from a single sample in a study of radiation and T cells in renal cell carcinoma. The method was immunoSEQ multiplex PCR; TCRdb's version includes in-frame clones alone and lacks a portion of them. The sample gives some 120,000 clones, about four fifths of which show up once; 5.8% is in the top ten. The sequencing used blood, collected from a patient whose treatment included radiotherapy and nephrectomy. The receptor set was obtained from a man aged 45-65 years with renal cell carcinoma. The CDR3 runs from the conserved cysteine through the conserved F or W. Each record gives: D gene, J gene, clone size, V gene, CDR3 protein, CDR3 DNA. A D gene is named only where the DNA matches it firmly. Clone size is shown for a subset of rows, as once, few, many or a class of expanded clone.

>TRBD2|TRBJ2-7|-|TRBV19
CASSLRLAGGAYEQYF
TGTGCCAGTAGCCTGCGTCTAGCGGGAGGCGCCTACGAGCAGTACTTC
>-|TRBJ2-2|-|TRBV19
CASSIDRDTGELFF
TGTGCCAGTAGTATAGACCGGGACACCGGGGAGCTGTTTTTT
>-|TRBJ1-3|-|TRBV15
CATSRDRPSWASGNTIYF
TGTGCCACCAGCAGAGATCGCCCGAGTTGGGCATCTGGAAACACCATATATTTT
>TRBD2|TRBJ2-7|-|TRBV4-1
CASSQASGTTYEQYF
TGCGCCAGCAGCCAGGCTAGCGGGACTACCTACGAGCAGTACTTC
>-|TRBJ1-2|once|TRBV6-1
CASSDSVGTGYTF
TGTGCCAGCAGTGATTCGGTCGGGACTGGCTACACCTTC
>-|TRBJ1-1|-|TRBV7-9
CASSTSGRNTEAFF
TGTGCCAGCAGCACCAGTGGACGGAACACTGAAGCTTTCTTT
>TRBD1|TRBJ1-2|-|TRBV11-2
CASSLAQGGYGYTF
TGTGCCAGCAGCTTAGCGCAGGGGGGCTATGGCTACACCTTC
>TRBD1|TRBJ1-6|few|TRBV4-3
CASSHRTGTNSPLHF
TGCGCCAGCAGCCACCGGACAGGAACAAATTCACCCCTCCACTTT
>TRBD2|TRBJ2-5|-|TRBV5-1
CASRISGILQETQYF
TGCGCCAGCAGGATAAGCGGGATTTTACAAGAGACCCAGTACTTC
>-|TRBJ1-1|-|TRBV5-6
CASSLGSGSEAFF
TGTGCCAGCAGCTTGGGGTCCGGGAGCGAAGCTTTCTTT
>-|TRBJ1-1|few|TRBV7-3
CARFPDEAFF
TGTGCCAGGTTTCCGGATGAAGCTTTCTTT
>TRBD1|TRBJ1-2|-|TRBV14
CASSQGQGYGYTF
TGTGCCAGCAGCCAAGGACAGGGCTATGGCTACACCTTC
>TRBD2|TRBJ2-3|-|TRBV7-3
CASSSRLADTDTQYF
TGTGCCAGCAGCTCCCGACTAGCGGACACAGATACGCAGTATTTT
>-|TRBJ1-5|-|TRBV27
CASRMTWGAVQPQHF
TGTGCCAGCAGAATGACATGGGGGGCGGTCCAGCCCCAGCATTTT
>-|TRBJ1-4|once|TRBV5-1
CASSTGVGVEKLFF
TGCGCCAGCAGCACGGGGGTGGGAGTTGAAAAACTGTTTTTT
>TRBD2|TRBJ2-3|-|TRBV4-2
CASSQEVLAGVGDTQYF
TGTGCCAGCAGCCAAGAAGTACTAGCGGGAGTTGGCGATACGCAGTATTTT
>-|TRBJ1-2|-|TRBV6-5
CASSYSMSPVSSTF
TGTGCCAGCAGTTACTCGATGTCCCCCGTCAGCTCCACCTTC
>TRBD1|TRBJ1-2|-|TRBV30
CAWSLPGQGSYGYTF
TGTGCCTGGAGTCTCCCGGGACAGGGCAGCTATGGCTACACCTTC
>TRBD2|TRBJ2-1|-|TRBV7-3
CASSQSGSINEQFF
TGTGCCAGCAGCCAAAGCGGGAGTATCAATGAGCAGTTCTTC
>TRBD1|TRBJ1-4|-|TRBV15
CATSVHGQGFTEKLFF
TGTGCCACCAGCGTCCATGGACAGGGGTTTACTGAAAAACTGTTTTTT
>TRBD2|TRBJ2-1|-|TRBV6-1
CASSVSGGVAEQFF
TGTGCCAGCAGTGTTAGCGGGGGGGTTGCTGAGCAGTTCTTC
>TRBD2|TRBJ2-7|once|TRBV6-5
CASSYLGGSYEQYF
TGTGCCAGCAGTTACTTGGGGGGGAGTTACGAGCAGTACTTC
>TRBD1|TRBJ1-1|-|TRBV5-1
CASSTGTGSMNTEAFF
TGCGCCAGCAGCACTGGGACAGGGTCCATGAACACTGAAGCTTTCTTT
>-|TRBJ1-5|-|TRBV7-3
CASSLQGDQPQHF
TGTGCCAGCAGCTTACAAGGTGATCAGCCCCAGCATTTT
>-|TRBJ1-1|-|TRBV2
CASGRDTEAFF
TGTGCCAGTGGCCGGGACACTGAAGCTTTCTTT
>TRBD2|TRBJ2-7|-|TRBV18
CASSPPGGRGEQYF
TGTGCCAGCTCACCACCCGGAGGGAGGGGCGAGCAGTACTTC
>TRBD2|TRBJ2-7|-|TRBV27
CASSLSRSGRGYEQYF
TGTGCCAGCAGTTTATCCCGGAGCGGGAGGGGGTACGAGCAGTACTTC
>-|TRBJ2-4|-|TRBV11-2
CASRPTDGVAKNIQYF
TGTGCCAGCAGGCCAACGGATGGGGTAGCCAAAAACATTCAGTACTTC
>TRBD1|TRBJ1-4|-|TRBV30
CAWSLTGQARKLFF
TGTGCCTGGAGTCTAACGGGACAGGCGCGAAAACTGTTTTTT
>-|TRBJ1-3|-|TRBV14
CASSQGGNTIYF
TGTGCCAGCAGCCAAGGCGGAAACACCATATATTTT
>-|TRBJ1-6|few|TRBV28
CASIHSSSYNSPLHF
TGTGCCAGCATCCACAGTAGCTCCTATAATTCACCCCTCCACTTT
>-|TRBJ2-6|-|TRBV4-2
CASREGGAGANVLTF
TGTGCCAGCAGGGAGGGGGGCGCTGGGGCCAACGTCCTGACTTTC
>-|TRBJ2-3|-|TRBV2
CASSELGEGADTQYF
TGTGCCAGCAGTGAACTCGGGGAGGGGGCAGATACGCAGTATTTT
>-|TRBJ1-5|-|TRBV28
CASSTSDQPQHF
TGTGCCAGCAGCACATCAGATCAGCCCCAGCATTTT
>TRBD1|TRBJ2-4|-|TRBV11-2
CASSFRGQGGKNIQYF
TGTGCCAGCAGCTTCAGGGGGCAAGGGGGCAAAAACATTCAGTACTTC
>-|TRBJ1-5|-|TRBV29-1
CSARGRNNQPQHF
TGCAGCGCACGAGGACGGAACAATCAGCCCCAGCATTTT
>-|TRBJ2-7|once|TRBV2
CASSARTSSYEQYF
TGTGCCAGCAGTGCAAGAACAAGCTCCTACGAGCAGTACTTC
>-|TRBJ1-6|-|TRBV19
CASSVNPGTLTPLHF
TGTGCCAGTAGTGTAAACCCCGGGACCCTAACACCCCTCCACTTT
>TRBD1|TRBJ2-3|-|TRBV7-2
CASNTGGTDTQYF
TGTGCCAGCAACACAGGGGGGACAGATACGCAGTATTTT
>-|TRBJ2-1|once|TRBV7-2
CASITNGGEQFF
TGTGCCAGCATCACAAACGGAGGTGAGCAGTTCTTC
>TRBD1|TRBJ1-3|-|TRBV6-1
CASSEWQGQARGNTIYF
TGTGCCAGCAGTGAATGGCAGGGACAGGCTAGAGGAAACACCATATATTTT
>TRBD2|TRBJ2-7|many|TRBV7-9
CASSPSGGVSRHEQYF
TGTGCCAGCAGCCCCAGTGGGGGGGTTAGTAGACACGAGCAGTACTTC
>-|TRBJ2-7|-|TRBV4-2
CASSRAGNEQYF
TGTGCCAGCAGCCGAGCGGGCAACGAGCAGTACTTC
>TRBD2|TRBJ2-5|many|TRBV6-1
CASGGSGGAETQYF
TGTGCCAGCGGGGGGAGCGGGGGGGCGGAGACCCAGTACTTC
>-|TRBJ1-2|-|TRBV6-5
CASSYSRGYGYTF
TGTGCCAGCAGTTACTCGAGAGGCTATGGCTACACCTTC